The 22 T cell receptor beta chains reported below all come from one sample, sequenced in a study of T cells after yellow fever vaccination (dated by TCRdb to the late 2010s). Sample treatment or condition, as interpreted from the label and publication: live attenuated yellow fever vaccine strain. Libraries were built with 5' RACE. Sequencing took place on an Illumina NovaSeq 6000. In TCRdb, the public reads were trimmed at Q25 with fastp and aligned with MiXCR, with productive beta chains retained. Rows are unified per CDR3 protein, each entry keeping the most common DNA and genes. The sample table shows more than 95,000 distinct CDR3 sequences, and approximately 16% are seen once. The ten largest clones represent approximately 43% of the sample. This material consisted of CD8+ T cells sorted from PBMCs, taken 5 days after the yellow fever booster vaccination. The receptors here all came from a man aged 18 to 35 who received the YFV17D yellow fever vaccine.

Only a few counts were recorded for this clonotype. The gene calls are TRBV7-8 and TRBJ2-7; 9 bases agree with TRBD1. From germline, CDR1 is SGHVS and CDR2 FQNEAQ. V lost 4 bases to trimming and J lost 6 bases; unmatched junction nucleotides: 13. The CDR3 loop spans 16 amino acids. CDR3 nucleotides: TGTGCCAGCAGCTCGACCACCTTTGGGACAGGGCGCGAGCAGTACTTC. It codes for CASSSTTFGTGREQYF.

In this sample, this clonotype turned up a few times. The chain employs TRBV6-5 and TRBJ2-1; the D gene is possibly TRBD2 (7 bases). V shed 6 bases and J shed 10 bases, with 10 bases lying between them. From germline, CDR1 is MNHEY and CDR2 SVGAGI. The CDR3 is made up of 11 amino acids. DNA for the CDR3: TGTGCCAGCAGGGGGGGGCCAGAGCAGTTCTTC. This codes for CASRGGPEQFF.

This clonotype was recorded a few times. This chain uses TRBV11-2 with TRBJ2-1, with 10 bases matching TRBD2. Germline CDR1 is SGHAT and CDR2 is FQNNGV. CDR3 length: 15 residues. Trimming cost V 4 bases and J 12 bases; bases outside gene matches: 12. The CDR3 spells CASSYPSGGLKGQFF. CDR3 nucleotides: TGTGCCAGCAGCTACCCTAGCGGGGGCCTCAAAGGGCAGTTCTTC.

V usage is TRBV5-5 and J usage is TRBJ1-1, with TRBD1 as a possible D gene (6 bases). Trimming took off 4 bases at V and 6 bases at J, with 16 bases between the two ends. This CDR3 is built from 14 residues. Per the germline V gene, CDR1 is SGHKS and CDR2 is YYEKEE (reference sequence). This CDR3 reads CASSQDSLFAEAFF. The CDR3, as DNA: TGTGCCAGCAGCCAGGACAGTTTATTTGCTGAAGCTTTCTTT. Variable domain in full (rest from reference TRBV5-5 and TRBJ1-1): DAGVTQSPTHLIKTRGQQVTLRCSPISGHKSVSWYQQVLGQGPQFIFQYYEKEERGRGNFPDRFSARQFPNYSSELNVNALLLGDSALYLCASSQDSLFAEAFFGQGTRLTVV.

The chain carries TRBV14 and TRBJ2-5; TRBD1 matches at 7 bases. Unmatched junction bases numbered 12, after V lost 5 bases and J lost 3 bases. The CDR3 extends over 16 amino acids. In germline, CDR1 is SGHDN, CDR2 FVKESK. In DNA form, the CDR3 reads TGTGCCAGCAGCGGCCCCCGGGACAGAAGGGAAGAGACCCAGTACTTC. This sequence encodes CASSGPRDRREETQYF.

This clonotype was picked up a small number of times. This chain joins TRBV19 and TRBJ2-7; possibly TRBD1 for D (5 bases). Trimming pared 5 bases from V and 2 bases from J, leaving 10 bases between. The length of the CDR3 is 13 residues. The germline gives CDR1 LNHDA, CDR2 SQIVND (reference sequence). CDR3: CASSGMTAYEQYF. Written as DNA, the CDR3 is TGTGCCAGTAGTGGCATGACAGCCTACGAGCAGTACTTC.

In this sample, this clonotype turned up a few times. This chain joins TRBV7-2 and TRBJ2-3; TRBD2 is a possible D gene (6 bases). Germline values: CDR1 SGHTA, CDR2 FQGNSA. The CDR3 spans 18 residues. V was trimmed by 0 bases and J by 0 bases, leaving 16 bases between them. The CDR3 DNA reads TGTGCCAGCAGCTTAGCGGACTTCAGGGACTCTAGCACAGATACGCAGTATTTT. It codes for CASSLADFRDSSTDTQYF.

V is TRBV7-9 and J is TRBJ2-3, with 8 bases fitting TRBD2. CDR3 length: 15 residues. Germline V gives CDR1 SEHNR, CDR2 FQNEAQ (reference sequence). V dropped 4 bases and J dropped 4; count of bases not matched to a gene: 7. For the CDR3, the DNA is TGTGCCAGCAGCTCTCGGGGGGGGCCCCCAGATACGCAGTATTTT. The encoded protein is CASSSRGGPPDTQYF.

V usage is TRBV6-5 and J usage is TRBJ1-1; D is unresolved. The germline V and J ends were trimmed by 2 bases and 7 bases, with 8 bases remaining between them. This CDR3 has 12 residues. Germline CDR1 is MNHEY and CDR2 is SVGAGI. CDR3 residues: CASSYQGYEAFF. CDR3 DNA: TGTGCCAGCAGTTACCAAGGGTATGAAGCTTTCTTT.

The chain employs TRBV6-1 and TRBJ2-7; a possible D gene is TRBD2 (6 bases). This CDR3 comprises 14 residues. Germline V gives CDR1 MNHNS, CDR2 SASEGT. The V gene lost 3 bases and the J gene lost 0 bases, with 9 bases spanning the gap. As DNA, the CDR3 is TGTGCCAGCAGTGAGGAGGGGAGCTCCTACGAGCAGTACTTC. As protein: CASSEEGSSYEQYF.

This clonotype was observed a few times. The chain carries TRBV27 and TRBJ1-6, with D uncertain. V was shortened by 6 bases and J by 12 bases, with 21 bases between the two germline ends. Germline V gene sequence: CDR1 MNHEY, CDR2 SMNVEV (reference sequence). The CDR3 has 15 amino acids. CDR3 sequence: CASSHIGLNVGPLHF. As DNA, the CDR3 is TGTGCCAGCAGCCACATAGGGCTTAATGTGGGACCCCTCCACTTT.

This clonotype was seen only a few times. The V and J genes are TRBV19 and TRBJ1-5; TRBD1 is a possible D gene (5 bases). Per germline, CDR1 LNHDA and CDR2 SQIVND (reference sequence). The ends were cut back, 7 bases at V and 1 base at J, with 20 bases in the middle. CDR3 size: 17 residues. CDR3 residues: CASTELGGAWSNQPQHF. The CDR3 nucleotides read TGTGCCAGTACCGAACTTGGCGGGGCCTGGAGCAATCAGCCCCAGCATTTT.

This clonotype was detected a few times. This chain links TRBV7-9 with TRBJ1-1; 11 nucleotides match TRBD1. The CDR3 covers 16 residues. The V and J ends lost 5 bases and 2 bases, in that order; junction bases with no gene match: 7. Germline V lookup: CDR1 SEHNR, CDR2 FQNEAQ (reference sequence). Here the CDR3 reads CASSPPGQGGNTEAFF. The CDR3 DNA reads TGTGCCAGCAGCCCCCCGGGACAGGGGGGTAACACTGAAGCTTTCTTT.

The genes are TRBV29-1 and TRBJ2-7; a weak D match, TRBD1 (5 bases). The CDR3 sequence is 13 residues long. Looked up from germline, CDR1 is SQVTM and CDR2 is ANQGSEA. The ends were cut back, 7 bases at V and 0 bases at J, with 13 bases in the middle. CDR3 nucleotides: TGCAGCGCTCTGGGGCCAAGCTCCTACGAGCAGTACTTC. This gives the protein CSALGPSSYEQYF.

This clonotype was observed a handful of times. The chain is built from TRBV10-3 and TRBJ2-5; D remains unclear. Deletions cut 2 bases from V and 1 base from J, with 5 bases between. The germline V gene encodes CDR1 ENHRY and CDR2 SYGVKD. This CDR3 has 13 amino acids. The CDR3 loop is CAISEAPQETQYF. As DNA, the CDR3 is TGTGCCATCAGTGAGGCTCCCCAAGAGACCCAGTACTTC.

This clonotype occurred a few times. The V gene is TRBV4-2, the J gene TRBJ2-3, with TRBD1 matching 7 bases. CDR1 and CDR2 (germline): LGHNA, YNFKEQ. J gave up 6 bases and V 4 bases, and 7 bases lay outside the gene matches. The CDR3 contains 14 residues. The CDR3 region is CASSPGQEPDTQYF. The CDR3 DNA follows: TGTGCCAGCAGCCCCGGACAGGAACCCGATACGCAGTATTTT.

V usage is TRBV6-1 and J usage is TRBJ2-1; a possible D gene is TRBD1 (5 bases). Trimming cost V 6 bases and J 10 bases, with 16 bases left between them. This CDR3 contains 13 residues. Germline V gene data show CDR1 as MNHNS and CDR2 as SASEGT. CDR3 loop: CASRQVFLEEQFF. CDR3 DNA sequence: TGTGCCAGCAGACAGGTCTTCTTGGAGGAGCAGTTCTTC.

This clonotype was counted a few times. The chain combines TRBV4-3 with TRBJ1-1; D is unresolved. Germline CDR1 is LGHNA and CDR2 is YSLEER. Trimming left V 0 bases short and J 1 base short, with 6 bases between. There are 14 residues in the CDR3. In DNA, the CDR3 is TGCGCCAGCAGCCAAGAATACGGGAACACTGAAGCTTTCTTT. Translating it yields CASSQEYGNTEAFF.

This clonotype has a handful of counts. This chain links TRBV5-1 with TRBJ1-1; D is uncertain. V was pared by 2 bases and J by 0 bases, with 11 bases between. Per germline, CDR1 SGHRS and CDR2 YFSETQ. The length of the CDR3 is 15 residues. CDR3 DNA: TGCGCCAGCAGCTTCAGGTTAGGGTTGAACACTGAAGCTTTCTTT. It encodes CASSFRLGLNTEAFF.

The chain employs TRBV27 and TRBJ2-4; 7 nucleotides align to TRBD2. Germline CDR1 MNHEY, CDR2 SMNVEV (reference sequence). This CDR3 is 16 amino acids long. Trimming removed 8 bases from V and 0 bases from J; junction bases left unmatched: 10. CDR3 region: CASLEGLRVAKNIQYF. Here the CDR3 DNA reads TGTGCCAGCCTGGAGGGACTAAGGGTAGCCAAAAACATTCAGTACTTC.

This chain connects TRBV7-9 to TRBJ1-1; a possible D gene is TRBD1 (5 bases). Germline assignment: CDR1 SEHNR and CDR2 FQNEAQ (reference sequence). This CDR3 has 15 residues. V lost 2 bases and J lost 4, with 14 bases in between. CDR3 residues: CASSLSREGSTEAFF. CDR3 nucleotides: TGTGCCAGCAGCTTAAGCAGGGAGGGGAGCACTGAAGCTTTCTTT.

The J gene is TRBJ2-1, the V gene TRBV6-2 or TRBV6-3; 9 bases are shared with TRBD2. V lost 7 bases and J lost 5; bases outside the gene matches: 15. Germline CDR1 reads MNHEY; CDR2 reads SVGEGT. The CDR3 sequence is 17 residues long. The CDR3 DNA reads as TGTGCCAGCAACTTACCGTTTCTTGCGGGGGGGCACAATGAGCAGTTCTTC. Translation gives CASNLPFLAGGHNEQFF.